These T cell receptor beta chains were read from a single sample in a study of blood T cell repertoires in COVID-19. Clones were sequenced by immunoSEQ multiplex PCR, and TCRdb holds only the in-frame ones, with some missing. This sample has 120,000 to 150,000 clones, with 81% found just once. Sequenced: peripheral blood. These TCRs come from a human donor with acute or convalescent COVID-19. The donor label of this sample is uncertain. CDR3s include the opening cysteine and the closing phenylalanine or tryptophan. D genes are given only for firm matches. Clone size appears in some rows only: once, few, many, or a class for an expanded clone.

CDR3nt	CDR3aa	j_gene	d_gene	len	v_gene	abundance
TGTGCCAGCAGCGTATCGGGGGATACTGAAGCTTTCTTT	CASSVSGDTEAFF	TRBJ1-1	.	13	TRBV9	.
TGTGCCAGCAGCATTACTAGCGGGGGGAACCAAGAGACCCAGTACTTC	CASSITSGGNQETQYF	TRBJ2-5	TRBD2	16	TRBV7-2	.
TGTGCCAGCAGCTTGCGTCCCGGGGAGCTGGGAGCTTTCTTT	CASSLRPGELGAFF	TRBJ1-1	.	14	TRBV5-6	.
TGTGCCAGCAGTTACTCGGGGCCCGGACAGCAGTACTTC	CASSYSGPGQQYF	TRBJ2-7	.	13	TRBV6-5	.
TGTGCCAGCAGCCAAGGGGCACAGGGGGCGCGGAAAGGCTACACCTTC	CASSQGAQGARKGYTF	TRBJ1-2	TRBD1	16	TRBV3-1/TRBV3-2	.
TGTGCCAGTAGTATCCTTACCTCCGGACGGGGGAGCACTGAAGCTTTCTTT	CASSILTSGRGSTEAFF	TRBJ1-1	.	17	TRBV19	.
TGTGCCACCAGTGACTCCCGTCCGGACAGGGTGGATCGTGGCTACACCTTC	CATSDSRPDRVDRGYTF	TRBJ1-2	TRBD1	17	TRBV24-1	.
TGTGCCAGCAGTCAAAGTACCGGGGGTAAAGCTTTCTTT	CASSQSTGGKAFF	TRBJ1-1	.	13	TRBV6-2/TRBV6-3	.
TGTGCCAGCAGTTCTACAGGGGACGGCTACACCTTC	CASSSTGDGYTF	TRBJ1-2	TRBD1	12	TRBV6-5	.
TGTGCCAGCAGTGTTACTAGCGGGGGAAACGGGGAGCTGTTTTTT	CASSVTSGGNGELFF	TRBJ2-2	TRBD2	15	TRBV2	few
TGTGCCAGCAGCTTGGCGTCAGGGGCTGGAAACACCATATATTTT	CASSLASGAGNTIYF	TRBJ1-3	.	15	TRBV5-5	once
TGTGCCAGCACCAGGGGGACAAGGAACACTGAAGCTTTCTTT	CASTRGTRNTEAFF	TRBJ1-1	TRBD1	14	TRBV6-5	.
TGTGCCAGCAGCTCCCAAGTGGGGGCCCCCGGAGAAGCTTTCTTT	CASSSQVGAPGEAFF	TRBJ1-1	.	15	TRBV5-4	.
TGTGCCAGCAGCTTAGTCCCCGGACTAGCGGGGGACAATGAGCAGTTCTTC	CASSLVPGLAGDNEQFF	TRBJ2-1	TRBD2	17	TRBV13	.
TGTGCCAGCTCACCAGGGGGGAATCAGCCCCAGCATTTT	CASSPGGNQPQHF	TRBJ1-5	.	13	TRBV18	.
TGTGCCAGCAGTGAAAGATCACAGCCCAATCAGCCCCAGCATTTT	CASSERSQPNQPQHF	TRBJ1-5	.	15	TRBV6-1	.
TGTGCCACCAGTGACGTGACTGTTGGAAACACCATATATTTT	CATSDVTVGNTIYF	TRBJ1-3	.	14	TRBV24-1	.
TGTGCCAGCTCACCCGACATGAGGGTGGACACTGAAGCTTTCTTT	CASSPDMRVDTEAFF	TRBJ1-1	.	15	TRBV18	.
TGCGCCAGCAGCTTCGGACAGGGGGCGGACGAGCAGTACTTC	CASSFGQGADEQYF	TRBJ2-7	TRBD1	14	TRBV5-1	.
TGTGCCAGCAACCTTCACCCGGAGGGCTACACCTTC	CASNLHPEGYTF	TRBJ1-2	.	12	TRBV13	.
TGTGCCAGCAGCAAAAGGGGGACAGAAAATAGCAATCAGCCCCAGCATTTT	CASSKRGTENSNQPQHF	TRBJ1-5	.	17	TRBV21-1	.
TGTGCCAGCAGTTTAATGGGGGGGGGACGTGATGAAGCTTTCTTT	CASSLMGGGRDEAFF	TRBJ1-1	.	15	TRBV27	.
TGTGCCAGCAGCGTAGGGAACGGGGGGGCTGACGGGGAGCTGTTTTTT	CASSVGNGGADGELFF	TRBJ2-2	TRBD2	16	TRBV9	.
TGTGCCAGCAGCTTAACTATAGCAGCGGAGCAGTTCTTC	CASSLTIAAEQFF	TRBJ2-1	.	13	TRBV7-6	.
TGTGCCAGCAGCTTAACGGGGGGAAATACTGAAGCTTTCTTT	CASSLTGGNTEAFF	TRBJ1-1	.	14	TRBV7-3	once
TGCACCAGCAGCGGGACTGAGAATGAAAAACTGTTTTTT	CTSSGTENEKLFF	TRBJ1-4	.	13	TRBV1	.
TGCGCCAGCAGCCAAGGGCAGGGGGCTATCAATCAGCCCCAGCATTTT	CASSQGQGAINQPQHF	TRBJ1-5	TRBD1	16	TRBV4-1	.
TGTGCCAGCAGTGAAGGACAGACCTCTTACTCTGGGGCCAACGTCCTGACTTTC	CASSEGQTSYSGANVLTF	TRBJ2-6	.	18	TRBV6-1	few
TGTGCCAGCAGCCCGCCTAATTATGAAGCTTTCTTT	CASSPPNYEAFF	TRBJ1-1	.	12	TRBV13	.
TGTGCCAGCAGCTACCTAGCGGGGGAGCTGTTTTTT	CASSYLAGELFF	TRBJ2-2	.	12	TRBV5-6	.
TGTGCCAGCAGCATTACCGGACAGAACTATGGCTACACCTTC	CASSITGQNYGYTF	TRBJ1-2	.	14	TRBV9	.
TGTGCCAGCAGCCAAGATCGGGGGATTTTGATGAACACTGAAGCTTTCTTT	CASSQDRGILMNTEAFF	TRBJ1-1	.	17	TRBV3-1/TRBV3-2	.
TGTGCCAGCAGACTAGCTGATCGGGACGAGCAGTACTTC	CASRLADRDEQYF	TRBJ2-7	.	13	TRBV2	.
TGTGCCAGCAGTTTATGGAGGGAGAGGAGCACTGAAGCTTTCTTT	CASSLWRERSTEAFF	TRBJ1-1	.	15	TRBV28	.
TGTGCCAGCAGCTCAGTTTGGCCCCAGCATTTT	CASSSVWPQHF	TRBJ1-5	.	11	TRBV11-2	.
TGTGCCAGCAGTGAAAATGGAGGCAGGCTAGCCAAAAACATTCAGTACTTC	CASSENGGRLAKNIQYF	TRBJ2-4	.	17	TRBV2	.
TGTGCCAGCAGCCCCCGACAGGGAAGGGGGAACACTGAAGCTTTCTTT	CASSPRQGRGNTEAFF	TRBJ1-1	TRBD1	16	TRBV5-4	.
TGTGCCATCTCCCAAAGGGGTCAGCCCCAGCATTTT	CAISQRGQPQHF	TRBJ1-5	.	12	TRBV7-9	.
TGTGCCAGCAGGCTCTCCGGGACAGACAATGAAAAACTGTTTTTT	CASRLSGTDNEKLFF	TRBJ1-4	TRBD1	15	TRBV2	.
TGTGCCAGCAGCCCTCGGGTCTGGAACATTCAGTACTTC	CASSPRVWNIQYF	TRBJ2-4	.	13	TRBV5-6	.
TGTGCCAGCAGCTACGTTGGGCGGGGCCTCACAAACATTCAGTACTTC	CASSYVGRGLTNIQYF	TRBJ2-4	.	16	TRBV3-1/TRBV3-2	.